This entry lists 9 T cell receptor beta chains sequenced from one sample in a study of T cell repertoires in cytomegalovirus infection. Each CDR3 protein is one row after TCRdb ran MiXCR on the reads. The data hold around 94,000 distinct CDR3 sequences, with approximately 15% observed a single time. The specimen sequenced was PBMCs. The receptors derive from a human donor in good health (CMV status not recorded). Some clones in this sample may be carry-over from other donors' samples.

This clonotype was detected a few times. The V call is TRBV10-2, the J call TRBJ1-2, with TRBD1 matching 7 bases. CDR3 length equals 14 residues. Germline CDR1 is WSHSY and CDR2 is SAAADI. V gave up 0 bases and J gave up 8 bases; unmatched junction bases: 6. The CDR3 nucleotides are TGCGCCAGCAGTGAGTCCGGAGGGGGCTGGGGCTACACCTTC. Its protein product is CASSESGGGWGYTF.

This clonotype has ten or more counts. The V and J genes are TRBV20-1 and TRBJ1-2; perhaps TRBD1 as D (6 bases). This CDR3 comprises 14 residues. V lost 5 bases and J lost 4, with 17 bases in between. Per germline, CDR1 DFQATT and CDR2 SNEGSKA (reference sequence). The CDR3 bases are TGCAGTGCTCCCCTCGGTGGGGGCCGCTATGGCTACACCTTC. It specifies CSAPLGGGRYGYTF.

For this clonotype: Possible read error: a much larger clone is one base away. CDR3 amino acids: CASSHRQGVNTGALFF. The CDR3 DNA sequence: TGTGCCAGCAGCCATCGGCAGGGGGTAAACACCGGGGCGCTGTTTTTT. The chain links TRBV7-2 to TRBJ2-2; TRBD1 aligns across 7 bases. CDR1 is SGHTA and CDR2 is FQGNSA in the germline V gene. The CDR3 consists of 16 residues.

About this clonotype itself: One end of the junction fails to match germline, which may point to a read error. CDR3 nucleotide sequence: TGTGCCAGCAGTTACAAGGGGAACTATGGCTCCACCTTC. Protein sequence: CASSYKGNYGSTF. This sequence joins TRBV6-2 or TRBV6-3 and TRBJ1-2; D may be TRBD1 (5 bases). The CDR3 consists of 13 residues. The V gene's germline CDR1 is MNHEY and CDR2 SVGEGT.

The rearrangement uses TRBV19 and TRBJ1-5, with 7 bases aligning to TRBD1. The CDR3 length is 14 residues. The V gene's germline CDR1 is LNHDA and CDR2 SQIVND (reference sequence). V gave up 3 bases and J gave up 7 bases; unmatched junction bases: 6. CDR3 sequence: CASSIDRVEQPQHF. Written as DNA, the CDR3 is TGTGCCAGTAGTATTGACAGGGTCGAACAGCCCCAGCATTTT.

The CDR3 loop reads CAISEVPKNEQFF. CDR3 nucleotides: TGTGCCATCAGTGAGGTTCCGAAAAATGAGCAGTTCTTC. The rearrangement joins TRBV10-3 to TRBJ2-1, with unresolved D. Germline CDR1 reads ENHRY; CDR2 reads SYGVKD. V was cut by 2 bases and J by 7 bases, with 9 bases left in between. The CDR3 totals 13 residues.

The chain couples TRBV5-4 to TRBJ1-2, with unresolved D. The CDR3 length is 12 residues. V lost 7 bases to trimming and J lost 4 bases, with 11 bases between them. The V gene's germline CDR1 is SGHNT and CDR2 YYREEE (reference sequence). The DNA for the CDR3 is TGTGCCAGCTGCTGGGAGGCCTATGGCTACACCTTC. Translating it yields CASCWEAYGYTF.

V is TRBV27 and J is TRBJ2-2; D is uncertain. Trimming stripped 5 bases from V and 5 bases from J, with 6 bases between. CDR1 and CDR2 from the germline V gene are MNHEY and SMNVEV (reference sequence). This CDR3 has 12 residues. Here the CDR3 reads CASSQGTGELFF. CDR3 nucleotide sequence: TGTGCCAGCAGTCAAGGTACCGGGGAGCTGTTTTTT.

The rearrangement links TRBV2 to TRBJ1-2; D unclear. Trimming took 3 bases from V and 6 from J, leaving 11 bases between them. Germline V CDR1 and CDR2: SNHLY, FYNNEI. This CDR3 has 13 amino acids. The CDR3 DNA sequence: TGTGCCAGCAGTGACTCGGGCGGGGATGGCTACACCTTC. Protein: CASSDSGGDGYTF.